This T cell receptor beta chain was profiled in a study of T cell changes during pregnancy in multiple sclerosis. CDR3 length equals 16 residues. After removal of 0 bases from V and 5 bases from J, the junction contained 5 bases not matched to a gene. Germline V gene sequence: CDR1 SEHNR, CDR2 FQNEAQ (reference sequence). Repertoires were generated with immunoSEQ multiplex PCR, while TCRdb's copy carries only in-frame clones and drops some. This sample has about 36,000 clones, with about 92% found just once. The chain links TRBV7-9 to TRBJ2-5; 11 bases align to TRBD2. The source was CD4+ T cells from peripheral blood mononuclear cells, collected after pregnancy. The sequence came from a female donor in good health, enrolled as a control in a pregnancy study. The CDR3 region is CASSLASGRAEETQYF. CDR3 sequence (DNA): TGTGCCAGCAGCTTAGCTAGCGGGAGGGCCGAGGAGACCCAGTACTTC.